This TCR beta chain was captured in a study of blood T cell repertoires in COVID-19. The assay was immunoSEQ multiplex PCR, and TCRdb's table has in-frame clones only and misses some. Found here are 110,000 to 150,000 clones, 88% of them singletons; the top ten hold about 1.7%. The ends were cut back, 6 bases at V and 3 bases at J, with 9 bases in the middle. The CDR3 sequence is 14 residues long. Germline CDR1 reads MGHDK; CDR2 reads SYGVNS. V is TRBV25-1 and J is TRBJ2-6, with D possibly being TRBD2 (6 bases). The sequenced sample was peripheral blood. This TCR was sampled from a woman in her 50s with acute or convalescent COVID-19. The CDR3: CASRDYVGANVLTF. CDR3 nucleotides: TGTGCCAGCAGGGACTATGTTGGGGCCAACGTCCTGACTTTC. Full variable domain (missing parts from reference TRBV25-1 and TRBJ2-6): EADIYQTPRYLVIGTGKKITLECSQTMGHDKMYWYQQDPGMELHLIHYSYGVNSTEKGDLSSESTVSRIRTEHFPLTLESARPSHTSQYLCASRDYVGANVLTFGAGSRLTVL.